Below are 6 T cell receptor beta chains sequenced from a single sample in a study of cytomegalovirus exposure and HLA in healthy donors. Profiled with immunoSEQ multiplex PCR; TCRdb holds only in-frame clones, not every one. The data contain around 250,000 clones, 90% of them singletons. Material: PBMCs. These receptors were collected from a woman in her thirties in good health and CMV-seronegative.

The chain combines TRBV25-1 with TRBJ2-1; 8 bases are shared with TRBD2. CDR3 length: 15 residues. J gave up 8 bases and V 3 bases, and 9 bases lay outside the gene matches. Germline-derived CDR1 and CDR2 are MGHDK and SYGVNS. The CDR3, as DNA: TGTGCCAGCAGTGATATGCCCGGGAGGGCGGATGAGCAGTTCTTC. Its protein product is CASSDMPGRADEQFF.

The chain joins TRBV28 to TRBJ2-3; 12 bases line up with TRBD2. Germline CDR1 is MDHEN and CDR2 is SYDVKM. This CDR3 spans 17 amino acids. Losses at the gene ends were 4 bases for V and 2 bases for J; bases not matched to a gene: 7. CDR3 loop: CASSSLAGGLLTDTQYF. As DNA, the CDR3 is TGTGCCAGCAGTTCGCTAGCGGGAGGGCTTCTCACAGATACGCAGTATTTT.

The chain combines TRBV9 with TRBJ2-2, with a weak D call TRBD2 (6 bases). The CDR3 contains 14 residues. V lost 1 base and J lost 3, with 7 bases in between. Germline CDR1 and CDR2: SGDLS and YYNGEE. CDR3 sequence (DNA): TGTGCCAGCAGCGTACGGAGGGACACCGGGGAGCTGTTTTTT. It encodes CASSVRRDTGELFF.

V usage is TRBV9 and J usage is TRBJ2-7; 10 positions match TRBD1. The CDR3 is 14 amino acids. V was clipped by 4 bases and J by 6 bases; unmatched bases: 7. Germline V CDR1 and CDR2: SGDLS, YYNGEE. For the CDR3, the DNA is TGTGCCAGCAGCCAGGGACAGGGGACCGCCGAGCAGTACTTC. It encodes CASSQGQGTAEQYF.

This rearrangement joins TRBV28 to TRBJ2-5; 11 bases map to TRBD2. Germline assignment: CDR1 MDHEN and CDR2 SYDVKM. Germline trimming cut 4 bases from V and 7 bases from J; bases unmatched to any gene: 14. The CDR3 is 17 residues long. The CDR3 nucleotides read TGTGCCAGCAGTTCAATTGCCGGGACTAGCGGTGTCGGGACCCAGTACTTC. Protein: CASSSIAGTSGVGTQYF. The full variable domain, its missing parts supplied by reference TRBV28 and TRBJ2-5, is DVKVTQSSRYLVKRTGEKVFLECVQDMDHENMFWYRQDPGLGLRLIYFSYDVKMKEKGDIPEGYSVSREKKERFSLILESASTNQTSMYLCASSSIAGTSGVGTQYFGPGTRLLVL.

This chain connects TRBV2 to TRBJ2-7; a weak D match, TRBD1 (6 bases). CDR3 length: 13 residues. Trimming pared 5 bases from V and 0 bases from J, leaving 8 bases between. Germline V gives CDR1 SNHLY, CDR2 FYNNEI. The CDR3 here is CASSRQVSYEQYF. As DNA, the CDR3 is TGTGCCAGCAGTCGACAGGTCTCCTACGAGCAGTACTTC.